The T cell receptor (beta chain) described here comes from a study of T-cell memory formation after mild COVID-19. TCR alpha and TCR beta cDNA libraries with sample barcodes and UMIs came from 5'RACE using constant-segment primers. MiXCR, applied by TCRdb to the 5' RACE reads, yields one record per CDR3 protein. Among 35,000 to 45,000 distinct CDR3 sequences, about 6.8% were seen once, and the ten largest hold roughly 0.76%. This CDR3 has 15 amino acids. Trimming cost V 5 bases and J 3 bases, with 16 bases left between them. Germline V lookup: CDR1 SGHAT, CDR2 FQNNGV. The sequencing sample was made of PBMCs or a T cell subset sorted from them (not recorded which). The rearrangement links TRBV11-2 to TRBJ1-2; D is possibly TRBD1 (5 bases). This clonotype was obtained from an adult who had mild COVID-19 (a few samples of this study predate the infection). Cell type and time point are not known. The CDR3 loop reads CASSRPVGVYYGYTF. The CDR3 coding sequence is TGTGCCAGCAGCCGACCTGTAGGGGTTTACTATGGCTACACCTTC.